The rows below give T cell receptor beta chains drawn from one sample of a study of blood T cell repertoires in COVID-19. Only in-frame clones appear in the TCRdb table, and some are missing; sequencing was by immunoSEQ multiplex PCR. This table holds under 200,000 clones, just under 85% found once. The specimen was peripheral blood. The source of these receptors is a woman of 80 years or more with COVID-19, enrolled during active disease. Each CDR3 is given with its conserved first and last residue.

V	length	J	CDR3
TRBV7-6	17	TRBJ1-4	CASSLWPRGTANEKLFF
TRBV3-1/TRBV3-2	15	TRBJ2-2	CASSQDLVRAGELFF
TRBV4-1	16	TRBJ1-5	CASSQASPGTGLTQHF
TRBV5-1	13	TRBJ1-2	CASSSGTAYGYTF
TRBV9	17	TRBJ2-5	CASSPNSGPRERETQYF
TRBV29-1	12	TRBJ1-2	CSVAQGGYGYTF
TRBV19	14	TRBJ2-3	CASRLDRATDTQYF
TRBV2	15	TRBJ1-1	CASRPGYKANLEAFF
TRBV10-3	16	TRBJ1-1	CAISESRDGLNTEAFF
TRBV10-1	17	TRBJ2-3	CASSESRGGLNQDTQYF
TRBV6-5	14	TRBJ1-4	CASRWGQFNEKLFF
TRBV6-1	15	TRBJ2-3	CASSDGGTTTDTQYF
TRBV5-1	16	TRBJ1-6	CASSSGAGLVNSPLHF
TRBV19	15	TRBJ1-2	CASREGASANYGYTF
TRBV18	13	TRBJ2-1	CASSGTGRNEQFF
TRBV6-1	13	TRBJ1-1	CASSERVNTEAFF
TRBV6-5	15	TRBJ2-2	CASSYNRQGFGELFF
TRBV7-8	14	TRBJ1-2	CASSLAGRTHGYTF
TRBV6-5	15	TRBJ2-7	CASSYSKGATYEQYF
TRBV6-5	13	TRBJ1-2	CASTEQSPYGYTF
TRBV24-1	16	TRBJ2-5	CATSDSATPSQETQYF
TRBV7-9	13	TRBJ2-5	CASSRTGVETQYF
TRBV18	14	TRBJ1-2	CASSPQGQGDGYTF
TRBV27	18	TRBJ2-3	CASSSSNPGTGSTDTQYF
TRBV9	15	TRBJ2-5	CASSVGPGQEETQYF
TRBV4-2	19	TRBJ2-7	CASSHTFGTSGGSSYEQYF
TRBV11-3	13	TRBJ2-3	CASSLAGGDTQYF
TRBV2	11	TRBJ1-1	CALTGNTEAFF
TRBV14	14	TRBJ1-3	CASSRESSGNTIYF
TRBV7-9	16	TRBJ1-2	CASRPSPGLRVSGYTF
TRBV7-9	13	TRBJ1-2	CASSLVGGNGYTF
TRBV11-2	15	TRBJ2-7	CASSPDLGGSDEQYF
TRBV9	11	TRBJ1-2	CASSGSPGYTF
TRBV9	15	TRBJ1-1	CASSTEPSMNTEAFF
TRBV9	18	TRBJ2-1	CASSVEISGRNSYNEQFF
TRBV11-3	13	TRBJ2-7	CASSLGTTYEQYF
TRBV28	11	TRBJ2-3	CASSSAGWLYF
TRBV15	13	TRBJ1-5	CATAGQGNQPQHF
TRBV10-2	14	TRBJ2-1	CASDSRRGYNEQFF
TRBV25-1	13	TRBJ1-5	CASRDSSSQPQHF
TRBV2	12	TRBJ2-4	CAGGQGAAIQYF
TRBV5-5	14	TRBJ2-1	CASSPSSGYNEQFF
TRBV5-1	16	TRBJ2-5	CASSLGGAGPQETQYF